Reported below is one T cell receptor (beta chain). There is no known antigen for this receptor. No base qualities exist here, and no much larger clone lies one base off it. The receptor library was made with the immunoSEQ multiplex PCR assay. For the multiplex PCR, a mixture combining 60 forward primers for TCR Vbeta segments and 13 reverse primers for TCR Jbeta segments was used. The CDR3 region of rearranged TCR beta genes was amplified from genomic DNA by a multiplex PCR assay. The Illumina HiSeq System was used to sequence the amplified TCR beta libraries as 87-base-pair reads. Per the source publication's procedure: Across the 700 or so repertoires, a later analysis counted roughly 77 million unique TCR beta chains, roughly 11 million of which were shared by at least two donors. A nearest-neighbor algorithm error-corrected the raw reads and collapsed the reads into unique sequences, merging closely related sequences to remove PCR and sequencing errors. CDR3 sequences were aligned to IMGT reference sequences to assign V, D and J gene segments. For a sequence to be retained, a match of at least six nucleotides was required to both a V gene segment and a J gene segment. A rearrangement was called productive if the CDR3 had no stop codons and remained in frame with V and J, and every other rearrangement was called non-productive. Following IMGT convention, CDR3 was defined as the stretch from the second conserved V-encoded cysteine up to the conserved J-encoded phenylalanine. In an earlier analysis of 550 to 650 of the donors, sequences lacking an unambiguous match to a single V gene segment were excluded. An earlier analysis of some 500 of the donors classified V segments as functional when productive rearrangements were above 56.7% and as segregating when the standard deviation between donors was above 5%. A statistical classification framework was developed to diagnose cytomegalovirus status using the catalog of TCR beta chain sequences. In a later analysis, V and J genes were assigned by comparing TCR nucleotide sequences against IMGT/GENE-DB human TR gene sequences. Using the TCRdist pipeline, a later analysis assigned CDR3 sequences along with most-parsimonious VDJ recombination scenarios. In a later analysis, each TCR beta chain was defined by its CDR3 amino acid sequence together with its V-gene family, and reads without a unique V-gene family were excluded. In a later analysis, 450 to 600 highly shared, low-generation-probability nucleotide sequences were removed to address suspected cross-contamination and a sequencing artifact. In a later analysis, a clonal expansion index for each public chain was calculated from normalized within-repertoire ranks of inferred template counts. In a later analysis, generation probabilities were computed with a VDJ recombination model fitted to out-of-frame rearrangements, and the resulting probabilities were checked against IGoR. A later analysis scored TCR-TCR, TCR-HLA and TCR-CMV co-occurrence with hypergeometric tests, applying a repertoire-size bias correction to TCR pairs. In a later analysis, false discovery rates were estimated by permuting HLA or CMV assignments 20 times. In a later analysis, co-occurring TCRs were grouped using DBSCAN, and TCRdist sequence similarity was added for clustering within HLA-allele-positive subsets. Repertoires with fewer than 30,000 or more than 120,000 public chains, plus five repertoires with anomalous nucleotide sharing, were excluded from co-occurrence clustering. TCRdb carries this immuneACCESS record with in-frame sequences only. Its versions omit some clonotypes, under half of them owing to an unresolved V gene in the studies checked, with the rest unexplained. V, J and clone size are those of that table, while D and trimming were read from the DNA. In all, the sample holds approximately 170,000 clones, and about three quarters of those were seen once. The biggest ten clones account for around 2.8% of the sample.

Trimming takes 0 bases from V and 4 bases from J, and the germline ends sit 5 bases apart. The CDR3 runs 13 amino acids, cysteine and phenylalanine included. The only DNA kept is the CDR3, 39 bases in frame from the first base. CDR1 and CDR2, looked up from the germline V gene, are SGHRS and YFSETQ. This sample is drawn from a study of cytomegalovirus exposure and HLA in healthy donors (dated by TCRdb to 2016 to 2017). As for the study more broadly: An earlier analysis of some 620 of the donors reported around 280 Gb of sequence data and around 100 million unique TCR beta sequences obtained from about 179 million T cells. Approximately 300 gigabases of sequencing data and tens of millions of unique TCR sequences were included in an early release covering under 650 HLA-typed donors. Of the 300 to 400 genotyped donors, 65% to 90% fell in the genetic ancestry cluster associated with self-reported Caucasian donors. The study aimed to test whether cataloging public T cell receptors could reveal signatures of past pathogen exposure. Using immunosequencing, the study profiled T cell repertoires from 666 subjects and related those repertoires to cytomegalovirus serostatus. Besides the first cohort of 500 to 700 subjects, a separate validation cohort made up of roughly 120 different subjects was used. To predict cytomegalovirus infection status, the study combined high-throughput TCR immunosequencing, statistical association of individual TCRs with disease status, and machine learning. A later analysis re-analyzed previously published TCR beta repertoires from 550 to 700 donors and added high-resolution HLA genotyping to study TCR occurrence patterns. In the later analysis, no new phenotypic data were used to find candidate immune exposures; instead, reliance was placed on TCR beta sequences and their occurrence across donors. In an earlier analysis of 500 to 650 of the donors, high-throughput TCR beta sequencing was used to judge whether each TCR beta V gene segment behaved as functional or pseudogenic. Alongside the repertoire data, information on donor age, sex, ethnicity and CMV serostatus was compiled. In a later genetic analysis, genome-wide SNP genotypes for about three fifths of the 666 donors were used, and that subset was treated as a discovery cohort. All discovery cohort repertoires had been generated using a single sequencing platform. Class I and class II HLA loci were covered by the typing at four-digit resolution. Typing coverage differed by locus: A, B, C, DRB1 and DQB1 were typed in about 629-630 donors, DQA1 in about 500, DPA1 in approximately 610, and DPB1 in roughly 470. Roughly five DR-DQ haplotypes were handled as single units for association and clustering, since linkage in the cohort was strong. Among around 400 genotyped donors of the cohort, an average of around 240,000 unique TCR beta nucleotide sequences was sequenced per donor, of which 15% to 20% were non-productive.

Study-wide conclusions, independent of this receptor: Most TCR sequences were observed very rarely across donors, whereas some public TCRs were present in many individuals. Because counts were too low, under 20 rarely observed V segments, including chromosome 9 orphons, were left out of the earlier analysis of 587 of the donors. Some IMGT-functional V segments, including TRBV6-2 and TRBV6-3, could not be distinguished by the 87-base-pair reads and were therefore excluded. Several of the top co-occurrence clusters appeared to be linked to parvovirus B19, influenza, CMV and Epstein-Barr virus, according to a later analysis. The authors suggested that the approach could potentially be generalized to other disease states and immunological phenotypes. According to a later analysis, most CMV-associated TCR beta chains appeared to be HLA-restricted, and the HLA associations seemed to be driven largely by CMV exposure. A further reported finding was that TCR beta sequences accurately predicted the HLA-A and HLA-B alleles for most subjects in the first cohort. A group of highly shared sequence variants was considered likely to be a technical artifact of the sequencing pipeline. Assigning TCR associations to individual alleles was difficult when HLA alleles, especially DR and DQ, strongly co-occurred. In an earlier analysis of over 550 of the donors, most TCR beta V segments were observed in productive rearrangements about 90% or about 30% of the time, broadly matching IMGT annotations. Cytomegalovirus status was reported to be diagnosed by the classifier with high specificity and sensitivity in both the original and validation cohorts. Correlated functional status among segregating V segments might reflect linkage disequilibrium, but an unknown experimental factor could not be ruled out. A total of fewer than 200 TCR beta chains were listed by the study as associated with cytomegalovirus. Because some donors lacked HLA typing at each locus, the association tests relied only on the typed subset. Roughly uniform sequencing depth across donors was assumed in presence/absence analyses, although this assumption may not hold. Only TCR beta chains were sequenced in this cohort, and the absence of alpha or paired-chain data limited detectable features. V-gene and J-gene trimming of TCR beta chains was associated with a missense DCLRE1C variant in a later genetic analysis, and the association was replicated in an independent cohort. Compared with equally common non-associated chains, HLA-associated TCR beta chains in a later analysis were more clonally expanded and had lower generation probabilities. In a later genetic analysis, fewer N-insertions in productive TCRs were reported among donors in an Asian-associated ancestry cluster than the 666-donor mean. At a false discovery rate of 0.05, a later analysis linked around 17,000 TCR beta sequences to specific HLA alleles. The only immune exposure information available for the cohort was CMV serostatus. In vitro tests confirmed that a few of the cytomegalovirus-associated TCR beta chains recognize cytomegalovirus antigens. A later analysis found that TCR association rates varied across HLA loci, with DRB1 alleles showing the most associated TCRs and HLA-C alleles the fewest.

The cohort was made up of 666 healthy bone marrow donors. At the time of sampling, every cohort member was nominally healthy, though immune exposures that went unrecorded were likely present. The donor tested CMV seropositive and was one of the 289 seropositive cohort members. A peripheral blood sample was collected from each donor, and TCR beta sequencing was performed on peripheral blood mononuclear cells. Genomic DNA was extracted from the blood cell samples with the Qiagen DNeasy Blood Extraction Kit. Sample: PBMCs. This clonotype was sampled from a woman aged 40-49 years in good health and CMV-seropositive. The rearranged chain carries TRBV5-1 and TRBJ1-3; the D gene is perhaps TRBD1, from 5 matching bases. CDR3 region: CASSLEGGNTIYF. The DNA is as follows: TGCGCCAGCAGCTTGGAGGGGGGAAACACCATATATTTT.